Sequencing of this T cell receptor (beta chain) was carried out in a study of OX40 agonist ivuxolimab in advanced cancers. This table comes from immunoSEQ multiplex PCR, and its TCRdb copy is limited to in-frame clones, with some not included. This sample yields nearly 80,000 clones, of which 84% are seen a single time; around 0.45% belongs to the top ten. Germline V gives CDR1 SGDLS, CDR2 YYNGEE. Trimming at V came to 5 bases and at J to 7 bases, leaving 13 bases not matched to a gene. This CDR3 has 15 residues. The chain joins TRBV9 to TRBJ2-3; 7 bases map to TRBD1. The specimen comprised CD4+ or CD8+ T cells sorted from blood, sampled in a trial of the OX40 agonist ivuxolimab. This receptor was taken from an adult with an advanced solid tumor such as melanoma, head and neck, liver or kidney cancer. The CDR3 DNA reads as TGTGCCAGCAGTCCAGGAGGACAGGTAGGAAATACGCAGTATTTT. This codes for CASSPGGQVGNTQYF.